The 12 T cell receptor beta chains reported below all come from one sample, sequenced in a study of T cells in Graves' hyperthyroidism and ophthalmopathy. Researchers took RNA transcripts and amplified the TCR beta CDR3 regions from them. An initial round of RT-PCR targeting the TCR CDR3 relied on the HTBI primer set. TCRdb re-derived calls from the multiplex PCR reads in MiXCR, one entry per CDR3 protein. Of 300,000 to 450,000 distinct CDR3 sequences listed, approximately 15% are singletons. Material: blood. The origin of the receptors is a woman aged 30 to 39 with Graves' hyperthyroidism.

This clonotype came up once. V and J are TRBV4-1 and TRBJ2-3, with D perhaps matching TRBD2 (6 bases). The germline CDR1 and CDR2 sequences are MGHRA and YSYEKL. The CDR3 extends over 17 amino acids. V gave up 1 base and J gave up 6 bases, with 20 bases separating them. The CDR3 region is CASSQVPGLIAGDTQYF. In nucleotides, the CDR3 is TGCGCCAGCAGCCAAGTCCCCGGACTAATTGCAGGGGATACGCAGTATTTT.

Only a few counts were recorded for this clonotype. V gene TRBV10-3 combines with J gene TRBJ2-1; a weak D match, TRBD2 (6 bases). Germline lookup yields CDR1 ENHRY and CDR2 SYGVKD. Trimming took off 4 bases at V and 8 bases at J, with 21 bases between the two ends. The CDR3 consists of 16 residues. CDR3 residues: CAISVDSGSLGDEQFF. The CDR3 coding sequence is TGTGCCATCAGTGTAGACTCCGGGAGCTTAGGAGATGAGCAGTTCTTC.

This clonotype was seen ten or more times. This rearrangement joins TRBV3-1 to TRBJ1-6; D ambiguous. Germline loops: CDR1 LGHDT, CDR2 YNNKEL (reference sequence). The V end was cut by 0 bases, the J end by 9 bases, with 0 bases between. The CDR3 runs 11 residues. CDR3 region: CASSQDSPLHF. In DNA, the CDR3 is TGTGCCAGCAGCCAAGATTCACCCCTCCACTTT.

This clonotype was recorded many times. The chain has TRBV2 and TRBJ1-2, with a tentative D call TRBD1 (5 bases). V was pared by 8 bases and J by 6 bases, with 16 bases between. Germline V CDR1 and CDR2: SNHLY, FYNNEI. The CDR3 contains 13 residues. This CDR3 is CASRPLAGNGYTF. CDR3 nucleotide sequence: TGTGCCAGCCGCCCCTTAGCAGGGAATGGCTACACCTTC.

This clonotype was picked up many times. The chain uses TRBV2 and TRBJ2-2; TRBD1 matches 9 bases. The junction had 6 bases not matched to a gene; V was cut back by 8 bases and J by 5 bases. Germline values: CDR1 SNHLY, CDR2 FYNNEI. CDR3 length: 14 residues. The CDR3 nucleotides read TGTGCCAGCGACCGGACAGGGGTGACCGGGGAGCTGTTTTTT. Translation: CASDRTGVTGELFF.

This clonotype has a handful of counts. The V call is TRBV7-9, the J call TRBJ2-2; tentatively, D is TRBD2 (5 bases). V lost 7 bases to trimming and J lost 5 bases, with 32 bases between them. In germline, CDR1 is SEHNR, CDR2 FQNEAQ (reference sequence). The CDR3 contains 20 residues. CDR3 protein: CASIEHRDPRGRIQTGELFF. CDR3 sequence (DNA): TGTGCCAGCATCGAACACCGGGATCCGAGAGGGCGAATACAAACCGGGGAGCTGTTTTTT.

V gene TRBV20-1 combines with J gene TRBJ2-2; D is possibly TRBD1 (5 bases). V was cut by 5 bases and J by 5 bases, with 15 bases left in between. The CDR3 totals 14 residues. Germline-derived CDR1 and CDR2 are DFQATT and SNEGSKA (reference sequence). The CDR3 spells CSALKGMGTGELFF. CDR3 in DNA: TGCAGTGCTTTAAAGGGGATGGGAACCGGGGAGCTGTTTTTT.

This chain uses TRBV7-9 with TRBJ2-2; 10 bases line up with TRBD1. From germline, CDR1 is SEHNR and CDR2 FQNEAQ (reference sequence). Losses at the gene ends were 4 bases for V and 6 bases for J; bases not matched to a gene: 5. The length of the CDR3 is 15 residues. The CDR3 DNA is TGTGCCAGCAGCTCCGGGACAGGGGTCGCCGGGGAGCTGTTTTTT. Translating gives CASSSGTGVAGELFF.

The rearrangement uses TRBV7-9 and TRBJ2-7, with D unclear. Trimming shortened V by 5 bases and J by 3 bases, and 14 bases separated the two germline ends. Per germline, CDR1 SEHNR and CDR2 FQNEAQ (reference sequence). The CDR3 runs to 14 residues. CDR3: CASSPTDALYEQYF. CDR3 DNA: TGTGCCAGCAGCCCCACTGACGCACTCTACGAGCAGTACTTC.

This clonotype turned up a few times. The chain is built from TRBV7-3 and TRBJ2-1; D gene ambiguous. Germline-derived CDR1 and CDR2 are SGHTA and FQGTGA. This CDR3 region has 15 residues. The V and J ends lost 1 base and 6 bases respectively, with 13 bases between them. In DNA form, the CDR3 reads TGTGCCAGCAGCTTAAAGGTGGGTCTGGGCAATGAGCAGTTCTTC. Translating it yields CASSLKVGLGNEQFF. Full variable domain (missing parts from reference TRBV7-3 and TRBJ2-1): GAGVSQTPSNKVTEKGKYVELRCDPISGHTALYWYRQSLGQGPEFLIYFQGTGAADDSGLPNDRFFAVRPEGSVSTLKIQRTERGDSAVYLCASSLKVGLGNEQFFGPGTRLTVL.

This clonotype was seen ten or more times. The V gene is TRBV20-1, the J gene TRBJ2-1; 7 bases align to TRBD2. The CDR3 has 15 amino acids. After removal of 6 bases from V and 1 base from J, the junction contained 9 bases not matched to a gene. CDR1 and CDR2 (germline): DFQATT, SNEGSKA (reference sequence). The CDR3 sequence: CSAQTWEGSYNEQFF. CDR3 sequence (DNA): TGCAGTGCCCAGACGTGGGAGGGGTCCTACAATGAGCAGTTCTTC.

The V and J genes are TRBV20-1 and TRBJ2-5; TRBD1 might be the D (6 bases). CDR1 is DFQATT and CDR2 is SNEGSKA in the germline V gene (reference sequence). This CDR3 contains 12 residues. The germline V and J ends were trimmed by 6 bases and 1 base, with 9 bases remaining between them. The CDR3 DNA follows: TGCAGTGCAACGGACAGCCAAGAGACCCAGTACTTC. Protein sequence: CSATDSQETQYF.